Below are 31 T cell receptor beta chains sequenced from a single sample in a study of shared clonotypes between healthy human individuals (dated by TCRdb to 2020 to 2021). Library preparation was by the immunoSEQ multiplex PCR assay. As stored in TCRdb, this immuneACCESS dataset retains in-frame rearrangements with V and J assigned. A fraction of the clones does not appear; measured against another copy, unresolved V genes explain less than half of the discrepancy, and the remainder lacks a known reason. This sample has 2 million to 3 million clones in its table, and roughly 93% of those were observed once. The top ten clonotypes cover roughly 0.39% of the sample. Sequenced: naive CD4+ T cells from PBMCs. The label giving this sample's cell subset or site can be read as: CD45RA+ positively selected. The receptors stem from a man aged 18 to 30 in good health. Some clones in this sample may be carry-over from other donors' samples.

The chain carries TRBV7-9 and TRBJ2-2, with 10 bases that match TRBD1. V lost 3 bases and J lost 1; bases outside the gene matches: 5. CDR3 length equals 17 residues. Germline V gene sequence: CDR1 SEHNR, CDR2 FQNEAQ (reference sequence). In nucleotides, the CDR3 is TGTGCCAGCAGCTTCCGGGACAGGGGCGTGAACACCGGGGAGCTGTTTTTT. Its protein is CASSFRDRGVNTGELFF.

This clone is a singleton in its sample. The chain recombines TRBV5-4 with TRBJ2-1, with D unresolved. Looked up from germline, CDR1 is SGHNT and CDR2 is YYREEE (reference sequence). CDR3 size: 15 residues. V dropped 0 bases and J dropped 7 bases, with 14 bases sitting between them. CDR3 nucleotides: TGTGCCAGCAGCTTGGACATTGGAGTTCGGAATGAGCAGTTCTTC. This codes for CASSLDIGVRNEQFF.

The genes are TRBV21-1 and TRBJ1-2; TRBD1, the table's D call, lacks a check against the DNA. TRBV21-1 is an annotated pseudogene. This CDR3 comprises 15 residues. The CDR3 coding sequence is TGTGCCAGCAGCAAAGGGTTGAAGGGGCAGGGTGGCTACACCTTC. Translation: CASSKGLKGQGGYTF.

The V and J genes are TRBV7-9 and TRBJ2-3; a possible D gene is TRBD1 (5 bases). Trimming stripped 0 bases from V and 0 bases from J, with 19 bases between. Germline CDR1 reads SEHNR; CDR2 reads FQNEAQ (reference sequence). The CDR3 covers 19 residues. As DNA, the CDR3 is TGTGCCAGCAGCTTAGCGTGGGCCAGGGCCCATTCTAGCACAGATACGCAGTATTTT. Translated, it gives CASSLAWARAHSSTDTQYF.

The chain combines TRBV7-9 with TRBJ1-1, with D uncertain. Trimming cost V 5 bases and J 4 bases, with 17 bases left between them. Germline CDR1 SEHNR, CDR2 FQNEAQ (reference sequence). The CDR3 covers 15 residues. Here the CDR3 reads CASSPSGLTGTEAFF. The CDR3 region has the DNA TGTGCCAGCAGCCCCAGTGGCCTTACGGGCACTGAAGCTTTCTTT.

In its sample, this clone was seen once. This chain links TRBV5-6 with TRBJ2-5; 14 bases fit TRBD2. The CDR3 length is 19 residues. Germline values: CDR1 SGHDT, CDR2 YYEEEE. Unmatched junction bases numbered 15, after V lost 6 bases and J lost 2 bases. The CDR3 DNA follows: TGTGCCAGCACCTACACGAGACTAGCGGGAGGGTCGCATCAAGAGACCCAGTACTTC. Translated, it gives CASTYTRLAGGSHQETQYF.

The rearrangement uses TRBV7-2 and TRBJ1-1, with D maybe TRBD1 (6 bases). Trimming shortened V by 4 bases and J by 6 bases, and 18 bases separated the two germline ends. CDR3 size: 15 residues. Germline loops: CDR1 SGHTA, CDR2 FQGNSA. CDR3 nucleotide sequence: TGTGCCAGCAGCTGGGGTAATAGTCAGGGGTCTGAAGCTTTCTTT. Translated: CASSWGNSQGSEAFF. Drawing the rest from reference TRBV7-2 and TRBJ1-1, the complete variable domain is GAGVSQSPSNKVTEKGKDVELRCDPISGHTALYWYRQSLGQGLEFLIYFQGNSAPDKSGLPSDRFSAERTGGSVSTLTIQRTQQEDSAVYLCASSWGNSQGSEAFFGQGTRLTVV.

This rearrangement joins TRBV7-6 to TRBJ1-5, with TRBD1 matching over 7 bases. V dropped 5 bases and J dropped 8; count of bases not matched to a gene: 9. Germline V gene data show CDR1 as SGHVS and CDR2 as FNYEAQ. The CDR3 consists of 14 residues. The CDR3 protein is CASSPGGTREPQHF. CDR3 DNA sequence: TGTGCCAGCAGCCCAGGGGGGACAAGGGAGCCCCAGCATTTT.

This chain uses TRBV7-8 with TRBJ2-5, with D tentatively TRBD2 (5 bases). CDR1 and CDR2 from the germline V gene are SGHVS and FQNEAQ. This CDR3 spans 15 amino acids. V was pared by 6 bases and J by 3 bases, with 17 bases between. The CDR3, as DNA: TGTGCCAGCAGGCAGCCCTGGGAGTTTAAAGAGACCCAGTACTTC. This gives the protein CASRQPWEFKETQYF.

The rearrangement uses TRBV6-5 and TRBJ2-5; D is unclear. The V and J ends lost 6 bases and 4 bases respectively, with 12 bases between them. Germline-derived CDR1 and CDR2 are MNHEY and SVGAGI. This CDR3 spans 13 amino acids. In DNA, the CDR3 is TGTGCCAGCAGGCTCCCTTGGGGAGAGACCCAGTACTTC. Translated: CASRLPWGETQYF.

V and J are TRBV19 and TRBJ2-7; possibly TRBD1 for D (7 bases). The germline CDR1 and CDR2 sequences are LNHDA and SQIVND (reference sequence). The ends were cut back, 6 bases at V and 2 bases at J, with 14 bases in the middle. The CDR3 extends over 14 amino acids. CDR3 protein: CASREGAFTYEQYF. CDR3 DNA: TGTGCCAGTAGGGAGGGGGCCTTCACCTACGAGCAGTACTTC.

CDR3 sequence reads: CASSSSLGSGNTGELFF. Here the CDR3 DNA reads TGTGCCAGCAGCTCATCTTTGGGGAGCGGTAACACCGGGGAGCTGTTTTTT. The chain combines TRBV5-4 with TRBJ2-2; a possible D gene is TRBD2 (5 bases). V dropped 3 bases and J dropped 2 bases, with 17 bases sitting between them. Looked up from germline, CDR1 is SGHNT and CDR2 is YYREEE (reference sequence). The CDR3 runs to 17 residues.

The chain couples TRBV28 to TRBJ2-7, with TRBD1 identical over 10 bases. V lost 5 bases and J lost 3; bases outside the gene matches: 7. The V gene's germline CDR1 is MDHEN and CDR2 SYDVKM. The CDR3 is 15 amino acids. The CDR3 protein is CASSPPGTGDYEQYF. The CDR3 DNA sequence: TGTGCCAGCAGTCCCCCCGGGACAGGGGACTACGAGCAGTACTTC.

The chain combines TRBV19 with TRBJ1-2; D not certain. CDR1 is LNHDA, CDR2 SQIVND, per germline (reference sequence). Trimming took 3 bases from V and 5 from J, leaving 10 bases between them. There are 13 residues in the CDR3. The CDR3 region is CASSISGWYGYTF. CDR3 nucleotide sequence: TGTGCCAGTAGTATTTCGGGGTGGTATGGCTACACCTTC.

The chain couples TRBV11-3 to TRBJ2-3; either TRBD1 or TRBD2 may supply D (7 bases each). The germline V gene encodes CDR1 SGHNT and CDR2 YENEEA. V dropped 5 bases and J dropped 4 bases, with 22 bases sitting between them. The CDR3 is 17 residues long. CDR3 sequence (DNA): TGTGCCAGCAGCGCCAGAGCGACCAGGGGGGGGGCAGATACGCAGTATTTT. Translation: CASSARATRGGADTQYF. The variable domain in full, completed from reference TRBV11-3 and TRBJ2-3, reads EAGVVQSPRYKIIEKKQPVAFWCNPISGHNTLYWYLQNLGQGPELLIRYENEEAVDDSQLPKDRFSAERLKGVDSTLKIQPAELGDSAVYLCASSARATRGGADTQYFGPGTRLTVL.

The V and J genes are TRBV5-1 and TRBJ2-3; 8 bases are a match to TRBD2. This CDR3 contains 15 residues. Germline CDR1 reads SGHRS; CDR2 reads YFSETQ. V lost 2 bases and J lost 0; bases outside the gene matches: 2. CDR3 bases: TGCGCCAGCAGCTTTCGGGAGGGGAGCACAGATACGCAGTATTTT. The encoded protein is CASSFREGSTDTQYF.

This chain uses TRBV9 with TRBJ2-1, with D possibly called TRBD1 or TRBD2 (5 bases each). Deletions cut 0 bases from V and 2 bases from J, with 12 bases between. CDR3 length: 16 amino acids. The germline V gene has CDR1 SGDLS and CDR2 YYNGEE. The CDR3 DNA sequence: TGTGCCAGCAGCGTAGCGGGGCCTGGTACCTACAATGAGCAGTTCTTC. As protein: CASSVAGPGTYNEQFF. The entire variable domain, with the rest obtained from reference TRBV9 and TRBJ2-1, is as follows: DSGVTQTPKHLITATGQRVTLRCSPRSGDLSVYWYQQSLDQGLQFLIQYYNGEERAKGNILERFSAQQFPDLHSELNLSSLELGDSALYFCASSVAGPGTYNEQFFGPGTRLTVL.

The gene calls are TRBV7-2 and TRBJ2-3; 7 bases fit TRBD2. This CDR3 comprises 15 residues. The V gene end was trimmed by 5 bases and the J gene end by 1 base; junction bases not matched to a gene: 6. The germline gives CDR1 SGHTA, CDR2 FQGNSA. The CDR3 DNA sequence: TGTGCCAGCAGCCCGCGGGGGAGGGGCACAGATACGCAGTATTTT. Translating it yields CASSPRGRGTDTQYF.

The genes are TRBV19 and TRBJ2-1; D not resolved. The CDR3 is 14 amino acids. The V end was cut by 6 bases, the J end by 0 bases, with 9 bases between. Germline CDR1 is LNHDA and CDR2 is SQIVND (reference sequence). This CDR3 reads CASRGLSSYNEQFF. CDR3 nucleotide sequence: TGTGCCAGTAGGGGTCTTAGCTCCTACAATGAGCAGTTCTTC.

The V call is TRBV7-8, the J call TRBJ2-5; D tentatively fits TRBD1 or TRBD2 (5 bases each). CDR1 SGHVS and CDR2 FQNEAQ come from the germline V gene. Trimming removed 0 bases from V and 4 bases from J, with 12 bases in between. This CDR3 has 15 amino acids. The DNA for the CDR3 is TGTGCCAGCAGCTTAGCGCCGGTTGGGGGAGAGACCCAGTACTTC. This codes for CASSLAPVGGETQYF.

As concerns this clone: This CDR3 is also generated by other DNA sequences in the sample. CDR3 coding DNA: TGTGCCAGCTCACCAAGTGCAGGGAGCTCTGGAAACACCATATATTTT. This translates into CASSPSAGSSGNTIYF. This sequence joins TRBV18 and TRBJ1-3; D is possibly TRBD1 (5 bases). Trimming took off 2 bases at V and 0 bases at J, with 11 bases between the two ends. Germline V gene sequence: CDR1 KGHSH, CDR2 LQKENI. CDR3 size: 16 residues.

V gene TRBV10-1 combines with J gene TRBJ2-3; tentative D call: TRBD2 (5 bases). The V and J ends lost 6 bases and 8 bases respectively, with 18 bases between them. The CDR3 is 14 residues long. Germline CDR1 reads WNHNN; CDR2 reads SYGVQD (reference sequence). As DNA, the CDR3 is TGCGCCAGCAGCAATCCCCCCCCTGGAGGTACGCAGTATTTT. Its translation: CASSNPPPGGTQYF.

This clone appeared a single time. The chain combines TRBV30 with TRBJ1-5, with TRBD1 matching over 8 bases. Germline trimming cut 1 base from V and 6 bases from J; bases unmatched to any gene: 11. This CDR3 contains 16 residues. The germline CDR1 and CDR2 sequences are GTSNPN and SVGIG (reference sequence). The DNA for the CDR3 is TGTGCCTGGAGTGGGACCGACAGGGGCTCAGGTCAGCCCCAGCATTTT. It encodes CAWSGTDRGSGQPQHF.

For this clone: Other DNA sequences within the sample encode an identical CDR3. The chain combines TRBV4-1 with TRBJ2-5; D remains unclear. CDR1 is MGHRA and CDR2 is YSYEKL in the germline V gene. This CDR3 comprises 13 residues. V lost 3 bases and J 4 bases, leaving 9 bases between the germline ends. In nucleotides, the CDR3 is TGCGCCAGCAGCCAGGCGTTAGGAGAGACCCAGTACTTC. This encodes CASSQALGETQYF.

This sequence joins TRBV5-1 and TRBJ2-3, with D unresolved. The CDR3 length is 16 residues. V lost 4 bases and J 0 bases, leaving 15 bases between the germline ends. Germline V gene lookup returns CDR1 SGHRS and CDR2 YFSETQ. CDR3 nucleotides: TGCGCCAGCAGCCTTGGTTCACTTTCTAGCACAGATACGCAGTATTTT. It is translated as CASSLGSLSSTDTQYF.

The chain combines TRBV6-5 with TRBJ2-3; perhaps TRBD2 as D (5 bases). Germline lookup yields CDR1 MNHEY and CDR2 SVGAGI. This CDR3 region has 13 residues. The V end was cut by 0 bases, the J end by 8 bases, with 9 bases between. The CDR3 loop is CASSYSRAGTQYF. The CDR3 DNA reads as TGTGCCAGCAGTTACTCGAGGGCCGGTACGCAGTATTTT.

This clone was picked up one time. In the same sample, other DNA sequences code for this CDR3. The rearrangement joins TRBV28 to TRBJ2-7; 11 positions agree with TRBD2. V dropped 1 base and J dropped 4; count of bases not matched to a gene: 3. CDR1 is MDHEN, CDR2 SYDVKM, per germline. The CDR3 consists of 15 residues. The CDR3 is CASSLLGLAEYEQYF. Here the CDR3 DNA reads TGTGCCAGCAGTTTATTGGGACTAGCGGAATACGAGCAGTACTTC.

The chain employs TRBV25-1 and TRBJ1-2; the D is unclear. Germline V gene lookup returns CDR1 MGHDK and CDR2 SYGVNS. Between the trimmed V and J ends, which lost 8 bases and 1 base, there was a span of 5 bases. This CDR3 has 11 amino acids. The CDR3, as DNA: TGTGCCAGCGCTGTTAACTATGGCTACACCTTC. Protein sequence: CASAVNYGYTF.

V is TRBV29-1 and J is TRBJ2-5; D gene ambiguous. This CDR3 spans 14 amino acids. From germline, CDR1 is SQVTM and CDR2 ANQGSEA. Trimming stripped 7 bases from V and 2 bases from J, with 17 bases between. This CDR3 reads CSAPAFGVQETQYF. As DNA, the CDR3 is TGCAGCGCCCCGGCTTTTGGGGTTCAAGAGACCCAGTACTTC. Together with reference TRBV29-1 and TRBJ2-5, the CDR3 gives the full variable domain: SAVISQKPSRDICQRGTSLTIQCQVDSQVTMMFWYRQQPGQSLTLIATANQGSEATYESGFVIDKFPISRPNLTFSTLTVSNMSPEDSSIYLCSAPAFGVQETQYFGPGTRLLVL.

The CDR3 DNA reads TGTGCCAGCAGCTTGGCCCTGGAGGCTCAGCCCCAGCATTTT. Translation: CASSLALEAQPQHF. This sequence joins TRBV5-5 and TRBJ1-5; the D is unclear. In germline, CDR1 is SGHKS, CDR2 YYEKEE (reference sequence). This CDR3 has 14 residues. V lost 0 bases to trimming and J lost 6 bases, with 10 bases between them.

This chain joins TRBV6-5 and TRBJ2-7, with D tentatively TRBD1 (5 bases). This CDR3 is built from 14 residues. V lost 0 bases, J lost 1 base, and 7 bases lay in between. CDR1 MNHEY and CDR2 SVGAGI come from the germline V gene. CDR3 nucleotides: TGTGCCAGCAGTTACTCCAGACAGTCCTACGAGCAGTACTTC. This translates into CASSYSRQSYEQYF.